The 14 T cell receptor beta chains below come from one sample, sequenced in a study of spatial heterogeneity in lung cancer. TCRdb processed the 5' RACE reads anew with MiXCR; each CDR3 protein has one entry. The sample lists 9,500 to 12,000 distinct CDR3 sequences, 6.3% seen once, with under 30% in the top ten. Indicated time point: sample taken at primary tumor resection. No cells were sorted before sequencing. The whole RNA sequenced was extracted from tumor, nontumor lung or frozen PBMC. Material: PBMCs, obtained at surgery. All receptors derive from a male donor with early-stage non-small cell lung cancer.

A note on this clonotype: This beta chain is a stray sequence in a library constructed for alpha chains; its clone size is not meaningful. The V and J genes are TRBV20-1 and TRBJ1-2; 7 bases agree with TRBD1. After removal of 8 bases from V and 5 bases from J, the junction contained 14 bases not matched to a gene. Germline values: CDR1 DFQATT, CDR2 SNEGSKA (reference sequence). The CDR3 totals 14 residues. The CDR3 is CSQRGQRDYYGYTF. The CDR3 DNA is TGCAGTCAACGGGGACAGAGGGATTATTATGGCTACACCTTC.

In its sample, this clonotype ranks as medium-sized (0.01 to 0.1%). This beta chain is a stray read from a library made for alpha chains; its abundance is not meaningful. The chain joins TRBV7-2 to TRBJ2-3; D call uncertain. This CDR3 is built from 14 residues. CDR1 and CDR2 (germline): SGHTA, FQGNSA. V was shortened by 2 bases and J by 0 bases, with 6 bases between the two germline ends. CDR3 amino acids: CASSLLVSTDTQYF. CDR3 nucleotides: TGTGCCAGCAGCTTACTAGTCAGCACAGATACGCAGTATTTT.

Points on this clonotype: A library prepared for alpha chains yielded this beta chain as an off-target read; its size is of little meaning. The J gene is TRBJ1-1, the V gene TRBV20-1; TRBD1 matches 9 bases. The ends lost 5 bases at V and 5 bases at J; junction bases unmatched: 12. The germline V gene encodes CDR1 DFQATT and CDR2 SNEGSKA (reference sequence). The length of the CDR3 is 15 residues. CDR3 amino acids: CSAGATTGGGTEAFF. CDR3 in DNA: TGCAGTGCTGGGGCGACGACAGGGGGTGGAACTGAAGCTTTCTTT.

Ten or more counts support this clonotype. This beta chain lies outside the target of a library built for alpha chains; its clone size means little. The J gene is TRBJ2-3, the V gene TRBV20-1; 8 nucleotides agree with TRBD2. Germline V gene sequence: CDR1 DFQATT, CDR2 SNEGSKA (reference sequence). The CDR3 contains 11 residues. With V trimmed by 6 bases and J by 7 bases, 3 bases remained unmatched. This chain's CDR3 is CSAGGVNTQYF. The CDR3 nucleotides read TGCAGTGCCGGGGGGGTGAATACGCAGTATTTT.

With respect to this clonotype: Being off target in a library aimed at alpha chains, this beta chain has a size of little meaning. The rearrangement joins TRBV20-1 to TRBJ1-1, with 7 bases that match TRBD1. The CDR3 is made up of 14 amino acids. Trimming took 6 bases from V and 4 from J; bases not matched to a gene: 11. The germline gives CDR1 DFQATT, CDR2 SNEGSKA (reference sequence). CDR3 amino acids: CSAATDRVSTEAFF. In DNA form, the CDR3 reads TGCAGTGCAGCTACCGACAGGGTGAGCACTGAAGCTTTCTTT.

This clonotype occurred many times. This beta chain is an unintended read in a library built for alpha chains; its size means little. The chain links TRBV20-1 to TRBJ1-3; D ambiguous. The germline V and J ends were trimmed by 6 bases and 2 bases, with 8 bases remaining between them. The CDR3 runs to 12 residues. Looked up from germline, CDR1 is DFQATT and CDR2 is SNEGSKA (reference sequence). The CDR3 protein is CSARGPGNTIYF. The CDR3 DNA reads as TGCAGTGCCCGAGGGCCTGGAAACACCATATATTTT.

Many counts were recorded for this clonotype. The library was prepared for alpha chains; this beta chain is a stray read, so its frequency means little. The rearrangement links TRBV5-6 to TRBJ2-1, with D hard to call. V dropped 1 base and J dropped 9 bases, with 8 bases sitting between them. The germline V gene encodes CDR1 SGHDT and CDR2 YYEEEE. There are 12 residues in the CDR3. The DNA for the CDR3 is TGTGCCAGCAGCTTGTGGCCGGCTGAGCAGTTCTTC. Translated, it gives CASSLWPAEQFF.

This clonotype was recorded a few times. The library was designed around alpha chains, so this beta chain is a stray read whose abundance carries little weight. The CDR3 is CASSYRVGRSTDTQYF. DNA for the CDR3: TGTGCCAGCAGTTACAGGGTAGGACGGAGCACAGATACGCAGTATTTT. This rearrangement joins TRBV6-6 to TRBJ2-3; no definite D call. The CDR3 runs 16 residues. Between the trimmed V and J ends, which lost 2 bases and 0 bases, there was a span of 12 bases. Germline-derived CDR1 and CDR2 are MNHNY and SVGAGI (reference sequence).

This clonotype appeared a few times. This beta chain turned up in a library designed for alpha chains; as an off-target read, its abundance says little. The V and J genes are TRBV20-1 and TRBJ1-2; D is ambiguous. The germline V gene has CDR1 DFQATT and CDR2 SNEGSKA (reference sequence). The CDR3 totals 14 residues. With 6 bases removed from V and 6 bases from J, the gap between germline ends came to 20 bases. The CDR3 protein is CSASSSPVVNGYTF. In nucleotides, the CDR3 is TGCAGTGCGTCGTCGAGTCCCGTAGTCAATGGCTACACCTTC.

There are many counts of this clonotype. This beta chain turned up in a library designed for alpha chains; as an off-target read, its abundance says little. This sequence joins TRBV28 and TRBJ2-2; TRBD1 matches at 7 bases. The germline V gene encodes CDR1 MDHEN and CDR2 SYDVKM. V lost 5 bases to trimming and J lost 4 bases; unmatched junction nucleotides: 7. The CDR3 runs to 15 residues. The CDR3 loop reads CASSTTGAGTGELFF. CDR3 DNA: TGTGCCAGCAGTACAACAGGGGCGGGCACCGGGGAGCTGTTTTTT.

Note on this clonotype: This beta chain turned up in a library designed for alpha chains; as an off-target read, its abundance says little. This chain links TRBV24-1 with TRBJ2-2, with D perhaps TRBD1 or TRBD2 (5 bases each). The CDR3 runs to 20 residues. Trimming shortened V by 5 bases and J by 4 bases, and 28 bases separated the two germline ends. CDR1 and CDR2 (germline): KGHDR, SFDVKD. CDR3 protein: CATSALPGRRGRKTTGELFF. CDR3 DNA: TGTGCCACCAGTGCCCTCCCGGGCCGACGGGGCCGAAAAACCACCGGGGAGCTGTTTTTT.

Ten or more counts support this clonotype. In a library made to pick up alpha chains, this beta chain is a stray read with a size that means little. CDR3 amino acids: CASSRGVSYEQYF. The CDR3, as DNA: TGTGCCAGCTCACGGGGGGTTTCCTACGAGCAGTACTTC. The chain combines TRBV18 with TRBJ2-7; a possible D gene is TRBD2 (6 bases). CDR1 and CDR2 from the germline V gene are KGHSH and LQKENI. V was clipped by 4 bases and J by 1 base, with 8 bases between them. The CDR3 runs to 13 residues. The complete variable domain, with remaining parts taken from reference TRBV18 and TRBJ2-7, reads NAGVMQNPRHLVRRRGQEARLRCSPMKGHSHVYWYRQLPEEGLKFMVYLQKENIIDESGMPKERFSAEFPKEGPSILRIQQVVRGDSAAYFCASSRGVSYEQYFGPGTRLTVT.

In its sample, this clonotype was seen many times. The library was designed around alpha chains, so this beta chain is a stray read whose abundance carries little weight. The chain combines TRBV10-3 with TRBJ2-1; 12 bases fit TRBD2. V dropped 0 bases and J dropped 4; count of bases not matched to a gene: 1. The CDR3 runs to 16 residues. Germline assignment: CDR1 ENHRY and CDR2 SYGVKD. The CDR3 region is CAISESTSGRYNEQFF. The CDR3 nucleotides read TGTGCCATCAGTGAGTCGACTAGCGGGAGATACAATGAGCAGTTCTTC.

As regards this clonotype: Little can be read into the size of this beta chain, an off-target read in a library designed for alpha chains. The chain employs TRBV6-2 or TRBV6-3 and TRBJ2-7; 7 nucleotides align to TRBD1. Germline CDR1 reads MNHEY; CDR2 reads SVGEGT. After removal of 5 bases from V and 2 bases from J, the junction contained 6 bases not matched to a gene. The CDR3 extends over 14 amino acids. The CDR3 region has the DNA TGTGCCAGCAGTCGGGGACAGCTAACCTACGAGCAGTACTTC. Translating gives CASSRGQLTYEQYF.